This TCR beta chain emerged from a study of shared clonotypes between healthy human individuals. Study summary: A couple of women and a few men aged 18 to 49 served as donors. Per donor, CD8 memory used one plate, CD8 naive used two, CD4 memory used three and CD4 naive used three. Overall study results and limits: Only blood samples were collected, and tissue repertoires likely differ.

This clone was found once. Its antigen is unknown. Between the trimmed V and J ends, which lost 1 base and 3 bases, there was a span of 10 bases. Germline CDR1 is SGHDT and CDR2 is YYEEEE. This CDR3 has 14 amino acids. Authors' processing steps: ImmunoSEQ yielded junction-only sequences lacking quality scores, so filtering differed. Profiled with immunoSEQ multiplex PCR; TCRdb holds only in-frame clones, not every one. The V and J calls and clone size are taken from that table; D and trimming were inferred from the DNA. In the table there are about 1 million clones, about 70% of which are singletons. J is TRBJ1-1 and V is TRBV5-6; D is ambiguous. This sequence originates from a man between 18 and 35 years old in good health. What was sequenced was memory CD4+ T cells sorted from blood. Subset of the sample: CD45RA-negative fraction. CDR3 loop: CASSLRVIDTEAFF. CDR3 in DNA: TGTGCCAGCAGCTTGCGGGTTATTGACACTGAAGCTTTCTTT.